One and the same sample provided the 2 T cell receptor beta chains below, sequenced in a study of blood T cell repertoires in COVID-19. Here immunoSEQ multiplex PCR was the method, and the copy in TCRdb shows in-frame clones only, minus some. The sample lists under 100,000 clones, around four fifths seen once, with about 18% in the top ten. Sequencing used peripheral blood. These receptor sequences come from an elderly man with active or convalescent COVID-19.

This sequence joins TRBV6-1 and TRBJ1-5; 9 bases are shared with TRBD1. V gave up 4 bases and J gave up 9 bases; unmatched junction bases: 16. The CDR3 contains 17 residues. Germline lookup yields CDR1 MNHNS and CDR2 SASEGT. CDR3 nucleotides: TGTGCCAGCAGTGCAACCGGGACAGGGTCGTGGGGATGGCCCCAGCATTTT. Translated: CASSATGTGSWGWPQHF.

The gene calls are TRBV11-2 and TRBJ2-3, with 11 bases matching TRBD2. Germline trimming cut 3 bases from V and 5 bases from J; bases unmatched to any gene: 7. The CDR3 is 16 amino acids. CDR1 and CDR2 (germline): SGHAT, FQNNGV. The CDR3 region is CASSFQLAGGLDTQYF. The DNA for the CDR3 is TGTGCCAGCAGCTTCCAGTTAGCGGGAGGGTTAGATACGCAGTATTTT.